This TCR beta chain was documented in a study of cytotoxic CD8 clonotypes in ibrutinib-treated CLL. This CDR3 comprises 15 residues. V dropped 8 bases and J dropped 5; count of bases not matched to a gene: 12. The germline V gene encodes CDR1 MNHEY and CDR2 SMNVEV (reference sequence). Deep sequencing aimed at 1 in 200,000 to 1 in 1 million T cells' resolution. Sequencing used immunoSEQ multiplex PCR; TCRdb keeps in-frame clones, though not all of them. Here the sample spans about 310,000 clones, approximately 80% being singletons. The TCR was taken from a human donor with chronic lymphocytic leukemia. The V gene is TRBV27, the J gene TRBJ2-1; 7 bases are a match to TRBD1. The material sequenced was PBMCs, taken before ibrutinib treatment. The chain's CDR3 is CASSFLGQVHNEQFF. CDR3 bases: TGTGCCAGCTCCTTCCTCGGACAGGTACACAATGAGCAGTTCTTC.